The clone carrying this TCR beta chain was found a few times. These data are taken from a study of blood T cell repertoires in COVID-19. Study information: The study drew acute and convalescent COVID-19 samples from the United States, Italy and Spain.

Original processing methods: Cell counts per sample came from amplifying reference gene primers. Data came from immunoSEQ multiplex PCR; TCRdb stores just in-frame clones and leaves some out. The V and J calls and the clone size are those of that table, but D and trimming were determined from the DNA. The data contain hundreds of thousands of clones, about 80% of them singletons. The clonotype was recovered from an elderly man with acute or convalescent COVID-19. The sample taken for sequencing was peripheral blood.

The CDR3 region has the DNA TGTGCCAGCAGCCAATCAGCGGGATCCGAAGCTTTCTTT. Amino acid sequence: CASSQSAGSEAFF. This chain connects TRBV3-1 (or the pseudogene TRBV3-2) to TRBJ1-1; D uncertain. V lost 2 bases, J lost 8 bases, and 12 bases lay in between. This CDR3 region has 13 residues. Looked up from germline, CDR1 is LGHDT and CDR2 is YNNKEL (reference sequence).